Listed below are T cell receptor beta chains from one sample, sequenced in a study of cytomegalovirus exposure and HLA in healthy donors. Profiling relied on immunoSEQ multiplex PCR, and the TCRdb table lists in-frame clones only, not all of them. Among under 200,000 clones listed, about 83% were seen once. Specimen: PBMCs. The origin of the receptors is a man aged 35 to 55 in good health and CMV-seropositive. Each CDR3 is given with its conserved first and last residue. D genes are given only for firm matches. Clone size is not always given. Where it is, it says once, few, many or a class for expanded clones.

>TRBJ2-1|TRBV7-2|NA|TRBD2
CASSLSRAGGPHNEQFF
TGTGCCAGCAGCTTAAGCCGGGCGGGAGGGCCCCACAATGAGCAGTTCTTC
>TRBJ1-1|TRBV6-5|NA|NA
CASSYSGGNTEAFF
TGTGCCAGCAGTTACTCGGGGGGAAACACTGAAGCTTTCTTT
>TRBJ2-1|TRBV5-1|NA|TRBD2
CASSFTTSGRIYNEQFF
TGCGCCAGCAGCTTTACCACTAGCGGGAGGATCTACAATGAGCAGTTCTTC
>TRBJ1-2|TRBV6-5|NA|TRBD1
CASSYSGQGEGYGYTF
TGTGCCAGCAGTTACTCAGGACAGGGGGAAGGCTATGGCTACACCTTC
>TRBJ1-3|TRBV10-3|NA|NA
CAISDTGKVGNTIYF
TGTGCCATCAGTGACACAGGGAAGGTGGGAAACACCATATATTTT
>TRBJ1-6|TRBV6-6|NA|TRBD1
CASSPQGANSPLHF
TGTGCCAGCAGTCCACAGGGGGCGAATTCACCCCTCCACTTT
>TRBJ1-5|TRBV7-7|NA|NA
CASSLRYNQPQHF
TGTGCTAGCAGCTTACGGTATAATCAGCCCCAGCATTTT
>TRBJ1-2|TRBV5-4|NA|TRBD1
CASSLPTGVLGYTF
TGTGCCAGCAGCCTACCGACAGGGGTGTTGGGCTACACCTTC
>TRBJ1-2|TRBV14|NA|NA
CASSQDQRGRGYGYTF
TGTGCCAGCAGCCAAGACCAACGAGGGCGCGGGTATGGCTACACCTTC
>TRBJ1-2|TRBV5-6|few|TRBD1
CASSSGTGRYGYTF
TGTGCCAGCAGCTCCGGGACAGGGCGGTATGGCTACACCTTC
>TRBJ2-1|TRBV5-6|NA|TRBD2
CASSTSRLAGTSYNEQFF
TGTGCCAGCAGCACCTCGAGACTAGCGGGAACCTCCTACAATGAGCAGTTCTTC
>TRBJ2-1|TRBV4-2|few|TRBD2
CASSQVARTRGGQGEQFF
TGTGCCAGCAGCCAAGTCGCCAGGACTAGAGGTGGTCAGGGTGAGCAGTTCTTC
>TRBJ1-5|TRBV5-6|NA|TRBD1
CASSAQGAWDGNQPQHF
TGTGCCAGCAGCGCCCAGGGGGCATGGGACGGCAATCAGCCCCAGCATTTT
>TRBJ2-1|TRBV15|NA|NA
CATRYRPGTPGTNEQFF
TGTGCCACCAGATATCGCCCCGGGACTCCCGGAACCAATGAGCAGTTCTTC
>TRBJ2-1|TRBV5-1|few|NA
CASSFLAGSSYNEQFF
TGCGCCAGCAGCTTCCTAGCAGGAAGCTCCTACAATGAGCAGTTCTTC
>TRBJ1-2|TRBV6-1|few|NA
CASRLLAGYGYTF
TGTGCCAGCAGACTACTCGCGGGGTATGGCTACACCTTC
>TRBJ2-3|TRBV7-9|NA|TRBD1
CASSPKTGVSSDTQYF
TGTGCCAGCAGCCCCAAGACAGGGGTAAGCTCAGATACGCAGTATTTT
>TRBJ2-7|TRBV6-6|few|NA
CASSRPGTYEQYF
TGTGCCAGCAGTCGTCCAGGAACCTACGAGCAGTACTTC
>TRBJ1-1|TRBV5-1|NA|NA
CASSNPAGNTEAFF
TGCGCCAGCAGCAATCCGGCGGGGAACACTGAAGCTTTCTTT
>TRBJ2-6|TRBV11-2|NA|NA
CASRSQSSGANVLTF
TGTGCCAGCAGGTCACAGAGCTCTGGGGCCAACGTCCTGACTTTC
>TRBJ2-1|TRBV30|once|NA
CAWRSDEQFF
TGTGCCTGGAGATCGGATGAGCAGTTCTTC
>TRBJ2-7|TRBV29-1|NA|TRBD1
CSVAGQGRYEQYF
TGCAGCGTCGCTGGACAGGGTCGCTACGAGCAGTACTTC
>TRBJ1-2|TRBV18|NA|NA
CASSPLRAWADGYTF
TGTGCCAGCTCACCTCTCCGAGCCTGGGCAGATGGCTACACCTTC
>TRBJ2-1|TRBV7-3|NA|TRBD2
CASSLIAGAIDEQFF
TGTGCCAGCAGCTTAATAGCGGGAGCGATAGATGAGCAGTTCTTC
>TRBJ2-7|TRBV7-7|NA|TRBD2
CASAQREGADEQYF
TGTGCTAGCGCTCAGCGGGAGGGTGCCGACGAGCAGTACTTC
>TRBJ2-7|TRBV4-1|NA|TRBD2
CASSQDREDEGGHEQYF
TGCGCCAGCAGCCAAGATCGGGAGGACGAGGGCGGCCACGAGCAGTACTTC
>TRBJ1-1|TRBV27|once|NA
CASSLALSVRKRGTEAFF
TGTGCCAGCAGTTTAGCTTTATCGGTGAGGAAAAGGGGCACTGAAGCTTTCTTT
>TRBJ2-5|TRBV7-3|NA|TRBD1
CASSLKGQGAIQEETQYF
TGTGCCAGCAGCTTAAAGGGACAGGGGGCGATTCAGGAAGAGACCCAGTACTTC
>TRBJ2-1|TRBV25-1|NA|TRBD2
CASSEFGGVSNEQFF
TGTGCCAGCAGTGAATTTGGGGGGGTTTCCAATGAGCAGTTCTTC
>TRBJ2-1|TRBV7-2|NA|NA
CASSLVRLRDEQFF
TGTGCCAGCAGCTTAGTAAGACTCCGCGATGAGCAGTTCTTC
>TRBJ2-3|TRBV10-3|NA|NA
CAISESGASTDTQYF
TGTGCCATCAGTGAGTCGGGGGCAAGCACAGATACGCAGTATTTT